This T cell receptor beta chain originates from a study of T cells in Graves' hyperthyroidism and ophthalmopathy (dated by TCRdb to between 2019 and 2020). Concerning the study at large: Peripheral blood samples were taken at initial diagnosis, before any treatment was given. According to the paper, TCR Vbeta CDR3 sequencing was carried out on 135 peripheral blood samples, which came from 40 to 45 ophthalmopathy, around 75 hyperthyroidism and some 17 progressor patients. For training and testing, the approximately 92 patients in the discovery cohort were randomly divided in a 7:3 ratio. An independent validation cohort of under 20 hyperthyroidism patients and roughly 16 patients who later progressed to ophthalmopathy tested prospective prediction of ophthalmopathy. Following sampling, methimazole starting at 30 mg daily was given to hyperthyroidism patients, and high-dose intravenous methylprednisolone was given to ophthalmopathy patients. To identify TCR V-J signatures that set the groups apart, the researchers used a discovery cohort of 100 patients, made up of roughly 45 with Graves' ophthalmopathy and about 59 with stable Graves' hyperthyroidism. Thyroid tissue and blood T-cell repertoires from several Graves' hyperthyroidism patients were also compared in the study.

CDR1 and CDR2 are drawn from the germline V gene: SQVTM, ANQGSEA. The CDR3 covers 15 residues, taking in both the cysteine and the phenylalanine. Here the CDR3 DNA is all that survives: 45 bases in frame from base 1. Paper-wide results and their limitations: In cross-validation, a model built on a 13 V-J signature told ophthalmopathy apart from stable hyperthyroidism with 85% to 90% sensitivity and about 81% specificity, and in testing the same model reached 80%/75%. Sample size was not statistically predetermined, and investigators were not blinded to group allocation. In validation, the model predicted progression to ophthalmopathy with approximately 70% sensitivity and less than 80% specificity, a median of approximately 6.7 months before onset. Most expanded thyroid clonotypes (frequency above 0.001) were also found in blood, which suggests that blood repertoires may mirror thyroid immune responses.

A patient counted as having stable Graves' hyperthyroidism if no progression to ophthalmopathy occurred over 18 months of follow-up. Hyperthyroidism patients were aged 18 to 65 years and newly diagnosed, with disease duration of less than 2 months. Patients with uncontrolled infections, other autoimmune diseases, pregnancy or lactation were excluded. Diagnoses were based on clinical symptoms, serum thyroxine and TRAb, thyroid ultrasound and orbital computed tomography. Ficoll-Paque density gradient centrifugation was used to isolate PBMCs from 10 ml of fresh peripheral blood. Total RNA was extracted with Trizol reagent, and quality was checked on an Agilent 2100 Bioanalyzer. The TCR beta CDR3 regions were amplified from RNA transcripts. The TCR CDR3 was subjected to a first round of RT-PCR using the HTBI primer set and the Qiagen OneStep RT-PCR kit. Libraries were constructed in a second round of multiplex PCR, after which size selection and purification were performed. Libraries were sequenced paired-end with 100 bp reads on an Illumina HiSeq2000. The study's processing was this. SOAPnuke was used to process the raw data, removing reads that contained adapters or uncalled bases, had a mean Phred below 15, or lacked an exact match to the constant primer or identifier. High-quality paired reads were merged using COPE v1.2.5, and each unique nucleotide sequence was defined as a clonotype. Clonotypes were aligned to IMGT TRBV, TRBD and TRBJ reference segments using MiTCR v1.1. Only V-J combinations with frequency above 0.0001, covering 99.2% of repertoires, were analysed. The TCS score was defined as F50 (clonal expansion) divided by E x V (chaos), with BLOSUM62-based TCRdist calculated between CDR3 peptides within each V-J. Welch's t-statistics and random forest reduced roughly 530 V-J features to under 15, which were used in a naive Bayes classifier (R e1071). Thyroid-blood repertoire similarity was quantified with the Morisita-Horn index. TCRdb trimmed public reads at Q25 via fastp, called clones via MiXCR and kept in-frame beta chains. Every CDR3 protein is listed once, alongside the most common genes and DNA of its rows. For this entry, the V and J calls and clone size follow TCRdb and not the study's own pipeline. Recorded for this sample are 750,000 to 900,000 distinct CDR3 sequences; 38% of them occurred a single time. The ten most abundant clones make up approximately 8.7% of the sample.

Regarding this clonotype: There is no known antigen for this receptor. Nothing much larger sits one base from this clone, and base qualities are not available.

Material: blood. This sequence originates from a man younger than 30 with Graves' hyperthyroidism. The receptor chain draws on TRBV29-1 and TRBJ1-5; TRBD1 lines up with 7 middle nucleotides. The CDR3 reads as follows: CASCQGDRDNQPQHF. The sequenced DNA is TGCGCCAGCTGCCAAGGGGACAGAGACAATCAGCCCCAGCATTTT.